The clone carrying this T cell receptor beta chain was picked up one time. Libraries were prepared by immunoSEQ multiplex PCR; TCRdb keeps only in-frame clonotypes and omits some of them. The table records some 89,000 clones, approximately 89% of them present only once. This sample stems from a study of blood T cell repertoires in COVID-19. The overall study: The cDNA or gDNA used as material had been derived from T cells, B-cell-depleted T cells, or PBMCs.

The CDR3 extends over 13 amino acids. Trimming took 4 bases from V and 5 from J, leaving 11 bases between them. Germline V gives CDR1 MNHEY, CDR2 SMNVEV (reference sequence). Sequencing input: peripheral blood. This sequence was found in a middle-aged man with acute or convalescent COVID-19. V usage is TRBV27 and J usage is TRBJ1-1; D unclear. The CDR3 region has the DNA TGTGCCAGCAGTTACAGCGGTAGAACTGAAGCTTTCTTT. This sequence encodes CASSYSGRTEAFF.